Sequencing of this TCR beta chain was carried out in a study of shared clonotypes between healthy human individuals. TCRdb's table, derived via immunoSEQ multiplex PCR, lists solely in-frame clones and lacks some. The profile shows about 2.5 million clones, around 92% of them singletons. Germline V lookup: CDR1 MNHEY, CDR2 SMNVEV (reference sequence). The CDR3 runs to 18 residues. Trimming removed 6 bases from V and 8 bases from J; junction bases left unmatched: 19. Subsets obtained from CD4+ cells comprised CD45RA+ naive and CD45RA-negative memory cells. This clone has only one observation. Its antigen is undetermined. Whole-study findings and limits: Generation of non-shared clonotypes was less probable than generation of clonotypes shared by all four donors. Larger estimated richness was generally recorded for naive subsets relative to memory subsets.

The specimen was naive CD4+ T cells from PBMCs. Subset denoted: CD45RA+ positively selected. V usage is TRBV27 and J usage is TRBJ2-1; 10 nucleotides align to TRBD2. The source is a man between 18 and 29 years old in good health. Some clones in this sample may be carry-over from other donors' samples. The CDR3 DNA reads TGTGCCAGCAGCCGCTACGGACTAGCGGAAAGGGGGGGAGATGAGCAGTTCTTC. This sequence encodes CASSRYGLAERGGDEQFF.